Below are 3 T cell receptor beta chains sequenced from a single sample in a study of breast tumors, draining lymph nodes, adjacent tissues. The lymph nodes were axillary draining lymph nodes from breast cancer patients. TCRdb called the multiplex PCR reads again in MiXCR, with one record for every CDR3 protein. The sample has over 250,000 distinct CDR3 sequences, around 30% seen once. What was sequenced was axillary lymph node tissue. These TCRs come from a female donor with breast cancer. Some clones in this sample may be carry-over from other donors' samples.

This clonotype was seen repeatedly, ten times or more. V is TRBV10-2 and J is TRBJ2-7, with unresolved D. Germline lookup yields CDR1 WSHSY and CDR2 SAAADI. V shed 0 bases and J shed 4 bases, with 16 bases lying between them. The CDR3 covers 16 residues. Written as DNA, the CDR3 is TGCGCCAGCAGTGAGTCAACAGCCCAAAGGGCATACGAGCAGTACTTC. Amino acid sequence: CASSESTAQRAYEQYF.

This clonotype was recorded a few times. J is TRBJ1-1 and V is TRBV7-3, with TRBD1 as a possible D gene (6 bases). CDR3 length: 15 residues. Trimming shortened V by 1 base and J by 1 base, and 10 bases separated the two germline ends. Germline V gene sequence: CDR1 SGHTA, CDR2 FQGTGA. The CDR3 nucleotides are TGTGCCAGCAGCTTAAACAGGGTAAGGAACACTGAAGCTTTCTTT. It specifies CASSLNRVRNTEAFF.

This clonotype was seen ten or more times. The rearrangement links TRBV6-6 to TRBJ2-2; D may be TRBD2 (6 bases). Germline V CDR1 and CDR2: MNHNY, SVGAGI (reference sequence). Trimming took 4 bases from V and 4 from J, leaving 16 bases between them. This CDR3 region has 16 residues. CDR3 sequence (DNA): TGTGCCAGCAGTTCCACGGGCGGGGTACTCACCGGGGAGCTGTTTTTT. Its translation: CASSSTGGVLTGELFF.